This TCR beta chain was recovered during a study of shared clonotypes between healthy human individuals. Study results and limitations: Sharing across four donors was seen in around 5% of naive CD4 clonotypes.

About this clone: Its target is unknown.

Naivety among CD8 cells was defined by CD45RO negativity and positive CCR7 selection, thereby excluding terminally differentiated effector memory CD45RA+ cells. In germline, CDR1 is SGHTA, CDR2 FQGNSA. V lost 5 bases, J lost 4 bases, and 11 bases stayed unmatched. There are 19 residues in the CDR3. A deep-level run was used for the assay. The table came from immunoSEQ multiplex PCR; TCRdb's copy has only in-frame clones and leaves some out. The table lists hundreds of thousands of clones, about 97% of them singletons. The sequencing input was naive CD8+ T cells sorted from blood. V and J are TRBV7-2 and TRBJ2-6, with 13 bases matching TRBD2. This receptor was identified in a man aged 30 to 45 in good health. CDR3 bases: TGTGCCAGCAGCCAAACTGGACTAGCGGGAGTGGTAGGGGCCAACGTCCTGACTTTC. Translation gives CASSQTGLAGVVGANVLTF.